Sequencing of this TCR beta chain was carried out in a study of shared clonotypes between healthy human individuals. Study-wide points: Incomplete sequencing of sorted subsets was indicated by rarefaction despite large depth.

This clone was counted once. The antigen remains undetermined. Recent acute infections and vaccinations were absent in the healthy HIV-negative adult donors. Assay: immunoSEQ multiplex PCR; the TCRdb copy retains only in-frame clones and omits some. Seen here are millions of clones, more than 90% observed once, and the top ten hold 0.13% to 0.15%. The TCR was taken from a man aged 18 to 35 in good health. Specimen: naive CD4+ T cells sorted from blood. Subset described: CD45RA+ positively selected.

CDR3 DNA sequence: TGCGCCAGCAGCGGACTGAATTTTAACTATGGCTACACCTTC. The encoded protein is CASSGLNFNYGYTF. V is TRBV4-1 and J is TRBJ1-2; D not certain. The CDR3 has 14 residues. Trimming took off 5 bases at V and 1 base at J, with 11 bases between the two ends. Germline assignment: CDR1 MGHRA and CDR2 YSYEKL.